This TCR beta chain was captured by sequencing in a study of cytomegalovirus exposure and HLA in healthy donors. Overall study results and limits: An analysis that was carried out later associated approximately 17,000 TCR beta sequences with HLA alleles at 0.05 false discovery rate. In a later analysis, TCR association rates varied by HLA locus: DRB1 most, HLA-C fewest.

This PCR relied on a set of 60 Vbeta primers and 13 Jbeta primers. Profiling relied on immunoSEQ multiplex PCR, and the TCRdb table lists in-frame clones only, not all of them. Among 150,000 to 200,000 clones, approximately 71% were seen once, and the ten largest hold about 7.7%. The V and J ends lost 5 bases and 7 bases, in that order; junction bases with no gene match: 18. Germline values: CDR1 SGHNT, CDR2 YYREEE (reference sequence). The CDR3 totals 18 residues. As to this clone: Its antigen is undetermined.

This clonotype was obtained from a woman in her thirties or forties in good health and CMV-seropositive. The sample comprised PBMCs. The J gene is TRBJ2-1, the V gene TRBV5-4; 10 nucleotides agree with TRBD2. CDR3 DNA: TGTGCCAGCAGGCCTAGTCCACTAGCGGGATTTAGTTATAATGAGCAGTTCTTC. Its translation is CASRPSPLAGFSYNEQFF.